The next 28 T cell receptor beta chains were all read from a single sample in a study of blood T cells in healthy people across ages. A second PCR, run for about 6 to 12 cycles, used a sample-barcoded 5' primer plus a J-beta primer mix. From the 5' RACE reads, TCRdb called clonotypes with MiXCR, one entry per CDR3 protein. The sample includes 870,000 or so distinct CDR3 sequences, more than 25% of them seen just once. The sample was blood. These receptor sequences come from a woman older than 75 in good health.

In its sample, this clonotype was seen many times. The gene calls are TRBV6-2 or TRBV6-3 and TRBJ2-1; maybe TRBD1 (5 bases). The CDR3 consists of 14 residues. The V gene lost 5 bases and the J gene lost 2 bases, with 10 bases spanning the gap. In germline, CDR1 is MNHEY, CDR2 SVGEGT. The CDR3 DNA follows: TGTGCCAGCAGTGCGACAGTAACCTACAATGAGCAGTTCTTC. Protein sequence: CASSATVTYNEQFF.

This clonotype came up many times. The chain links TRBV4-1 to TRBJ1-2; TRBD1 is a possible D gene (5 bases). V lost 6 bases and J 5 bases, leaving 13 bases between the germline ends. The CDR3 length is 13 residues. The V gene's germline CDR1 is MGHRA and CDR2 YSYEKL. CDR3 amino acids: CASRGLGTYGYTF. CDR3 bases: TGCGCCAGCAGAGGGTTGGGGACGTATGGCTACACCTTC.

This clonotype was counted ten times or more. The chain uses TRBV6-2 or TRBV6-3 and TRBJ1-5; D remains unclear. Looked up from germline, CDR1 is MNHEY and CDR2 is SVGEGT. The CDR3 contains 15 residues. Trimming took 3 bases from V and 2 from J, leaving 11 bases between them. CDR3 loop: CASSYSGVGNQPQHF. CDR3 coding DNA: TGTGCCAGCAGTTATTCTGGGGTTGGCAATCAGCCCCAGCATTTT.

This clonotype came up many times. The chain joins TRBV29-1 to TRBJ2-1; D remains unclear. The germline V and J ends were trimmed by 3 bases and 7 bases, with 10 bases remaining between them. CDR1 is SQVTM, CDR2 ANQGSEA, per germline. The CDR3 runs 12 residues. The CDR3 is CSVDSQKNEQFF. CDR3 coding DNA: TGCAGCGTTGATTCCCAGAAGAATGAGCAGTTCTTC.

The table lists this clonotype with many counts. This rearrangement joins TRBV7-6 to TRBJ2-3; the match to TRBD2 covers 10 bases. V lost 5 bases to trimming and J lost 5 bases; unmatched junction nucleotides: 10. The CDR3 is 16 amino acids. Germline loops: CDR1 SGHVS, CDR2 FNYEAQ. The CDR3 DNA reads TGTGCCAGCAGCCCGACCACGGGACTAGCGCAAGATACGCAGTATTTT. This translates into CASSPTTGLAQDTQYF.

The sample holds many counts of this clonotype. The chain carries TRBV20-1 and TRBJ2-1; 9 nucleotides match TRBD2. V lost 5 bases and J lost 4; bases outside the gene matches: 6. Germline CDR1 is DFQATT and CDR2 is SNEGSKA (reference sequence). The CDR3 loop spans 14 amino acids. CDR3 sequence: CSAGRGGAYNEQFF. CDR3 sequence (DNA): TGCAGTGCTGGGCGGGGGGGGGCTTACAATGAGCAGTTCTTC.

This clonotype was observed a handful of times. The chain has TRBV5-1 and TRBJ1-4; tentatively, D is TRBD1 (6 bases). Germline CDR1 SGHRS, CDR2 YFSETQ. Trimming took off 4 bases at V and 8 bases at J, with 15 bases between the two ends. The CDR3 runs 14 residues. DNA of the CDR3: TGCGCCAGCAGCCTAAGGGGGGGGCAGGAAAAACTGTTTTTT. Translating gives CASSLRGGQEKLFF.

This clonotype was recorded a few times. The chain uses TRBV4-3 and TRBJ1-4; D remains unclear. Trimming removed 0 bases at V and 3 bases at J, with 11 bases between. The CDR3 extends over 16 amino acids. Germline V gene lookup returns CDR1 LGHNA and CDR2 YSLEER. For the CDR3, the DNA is TGCGCCAGCAGCCAAGATAGGGCGGAATCTAATGAAAAACTGTTTTTT. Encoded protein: CASSQDRAESNEKLFF.

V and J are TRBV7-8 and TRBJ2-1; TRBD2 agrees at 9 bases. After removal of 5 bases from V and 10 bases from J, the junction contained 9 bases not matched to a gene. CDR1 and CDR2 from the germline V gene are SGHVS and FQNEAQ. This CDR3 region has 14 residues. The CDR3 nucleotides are TGTGCCAGCAGCAATAGCGGGGGCCGGGGGGAGCAGTTCTTC. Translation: CASSNSGGRGEQFF.

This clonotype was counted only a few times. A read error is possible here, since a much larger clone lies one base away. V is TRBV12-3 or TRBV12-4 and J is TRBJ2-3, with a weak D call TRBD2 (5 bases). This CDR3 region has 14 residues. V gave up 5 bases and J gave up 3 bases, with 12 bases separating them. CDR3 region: CASSLLGDTDTQYF. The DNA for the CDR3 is TGTGCCAGCAGTCTTCTCGGGGATACAGATACGCAGTATTTT.

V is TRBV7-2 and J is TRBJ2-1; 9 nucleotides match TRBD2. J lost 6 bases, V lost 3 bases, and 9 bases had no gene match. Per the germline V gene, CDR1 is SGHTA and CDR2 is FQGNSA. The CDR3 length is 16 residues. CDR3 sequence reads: CASSLVSGGRTNEQFF. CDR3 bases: TGTGCCAGCAGCTTGGTTAGCGGGGGCAGGACCAATGAGCAGTTCTTC.

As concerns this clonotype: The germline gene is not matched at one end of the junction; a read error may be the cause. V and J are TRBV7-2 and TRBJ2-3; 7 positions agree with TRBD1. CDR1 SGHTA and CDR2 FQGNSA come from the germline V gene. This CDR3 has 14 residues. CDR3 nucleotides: TGTGCCAGCAGCTCAAGGGGGCGCACAGATACGCGGTATTTT. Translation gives CASSSRGRTDTRYF.

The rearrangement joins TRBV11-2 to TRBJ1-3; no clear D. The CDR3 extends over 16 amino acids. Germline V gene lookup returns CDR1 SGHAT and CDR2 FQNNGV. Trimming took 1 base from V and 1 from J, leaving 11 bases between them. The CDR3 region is CASSLVFGNSGNTIYF. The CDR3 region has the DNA TGTGCCAGCAGCTTAGTTTTCGGGAATTCTGGAAACACCATATATTTT.

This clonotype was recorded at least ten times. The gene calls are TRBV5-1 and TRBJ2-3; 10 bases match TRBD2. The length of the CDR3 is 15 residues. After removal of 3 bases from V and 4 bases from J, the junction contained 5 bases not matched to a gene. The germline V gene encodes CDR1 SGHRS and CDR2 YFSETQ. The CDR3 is CASSSTTSGADTQYF. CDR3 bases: TGCGCCAGCAGCTCTACTACTAGCGGGGCAGATACGCAGTATTTT.

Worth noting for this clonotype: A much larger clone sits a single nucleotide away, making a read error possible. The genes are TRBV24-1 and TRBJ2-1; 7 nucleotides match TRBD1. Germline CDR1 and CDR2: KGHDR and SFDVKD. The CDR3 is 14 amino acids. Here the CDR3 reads CATSDSRGPNERFF. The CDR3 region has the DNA TGTGCCACCAGTGATTCGAGGGGGCCGAATGAGCGGTTCTTC.

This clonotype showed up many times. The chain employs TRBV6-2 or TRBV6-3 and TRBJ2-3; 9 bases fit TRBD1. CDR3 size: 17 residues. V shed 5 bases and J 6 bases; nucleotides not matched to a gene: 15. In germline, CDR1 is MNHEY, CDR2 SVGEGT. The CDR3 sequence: CASSQPDRGIHGDTQYF. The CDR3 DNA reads TGTGCCAGCAGTCAGCCGGACAGGGGTATTCATGGGGATACGCAGTATTTT.

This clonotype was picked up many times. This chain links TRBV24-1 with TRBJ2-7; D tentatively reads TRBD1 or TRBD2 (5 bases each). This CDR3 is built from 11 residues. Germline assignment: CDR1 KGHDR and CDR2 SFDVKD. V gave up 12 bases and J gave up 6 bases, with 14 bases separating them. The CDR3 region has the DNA TGTGCCGCCAAGGGGACGGGCGAGCAGTACTTC. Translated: CAAKGTGEQYF.

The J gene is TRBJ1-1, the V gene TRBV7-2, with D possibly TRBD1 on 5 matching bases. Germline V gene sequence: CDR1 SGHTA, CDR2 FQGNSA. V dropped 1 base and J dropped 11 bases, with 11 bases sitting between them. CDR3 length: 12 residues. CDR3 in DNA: TGTGCCAGCAGCTTAGACGCAGGGAATGCTTTCTTT. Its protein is CASSLDAGNAFF.

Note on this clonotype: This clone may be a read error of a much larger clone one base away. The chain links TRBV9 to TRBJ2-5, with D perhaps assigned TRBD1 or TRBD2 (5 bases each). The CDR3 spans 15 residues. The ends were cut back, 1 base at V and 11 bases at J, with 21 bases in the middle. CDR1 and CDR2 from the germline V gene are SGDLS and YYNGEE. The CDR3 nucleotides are TGTGCCAGCAGCGTACGAGGGGCCCTTCGGGATGAGCAGTACTTC. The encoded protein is CASSVRGALRDEQYF.

This CDR3 reads CASSTSGPADTQYF. The DNA for the CDR3 is TGTGCCAGCAGTACTAGCGGGCCCGCTGATACGCAGTATTTT. The chain employs TRBV12-3 or TRBV12-4 and TRBJ2-3; 9 nucleotides agree with TRBD2. This CDR3 comprises 14 residues. After removal of 5 bases from V and 6 bases from J, the junction contained 6 bases not matched to a gene.

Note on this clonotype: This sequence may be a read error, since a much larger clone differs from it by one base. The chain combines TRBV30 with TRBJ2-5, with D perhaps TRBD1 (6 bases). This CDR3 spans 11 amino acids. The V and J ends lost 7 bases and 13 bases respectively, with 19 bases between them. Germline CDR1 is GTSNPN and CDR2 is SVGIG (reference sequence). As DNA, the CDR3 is TGTGCCTATCAAGGGGGAAAGGAGCCGTACTTC. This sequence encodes CAYQGGKEPYF.

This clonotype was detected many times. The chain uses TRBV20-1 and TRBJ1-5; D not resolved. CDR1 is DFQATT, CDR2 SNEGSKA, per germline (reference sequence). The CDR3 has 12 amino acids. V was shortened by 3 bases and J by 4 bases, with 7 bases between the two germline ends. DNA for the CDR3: TGCAGTGCTAGTAGAGGGAATCAGCCCCAGCATTTT. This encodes CSASRGNQPQHF.

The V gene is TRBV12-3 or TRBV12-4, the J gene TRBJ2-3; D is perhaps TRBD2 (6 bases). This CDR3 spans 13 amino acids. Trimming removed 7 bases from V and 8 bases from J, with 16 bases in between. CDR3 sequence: CASILAWGGTQYF. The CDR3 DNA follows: TGTGCCAGCATCCTCGCCTGGGGAGGTACGCAGTATTTT.

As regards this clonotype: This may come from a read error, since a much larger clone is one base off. The CDR3 DNA follows: TGTGCCAGCGTTCCCGGGACAGGGTTAAAAATCCCCTACGAGCAGTACTTC. Its protein product is CASVPGTGLKIPYEQYF. The chain uses TRBV21-1 and TRBJ2-7; the table's D call, TRBD1, was not checked against the DNA. TRBV21-1 is classified as a pseudogene. This CDR3 is 17 amino acids long.

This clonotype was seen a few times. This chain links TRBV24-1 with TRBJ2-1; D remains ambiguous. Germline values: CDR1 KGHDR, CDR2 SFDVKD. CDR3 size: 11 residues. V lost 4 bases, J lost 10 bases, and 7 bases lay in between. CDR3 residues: CATSDGQEQFF. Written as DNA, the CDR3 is TGTGCCACCAGTGACGGGCAGGAGCAGTTCTTC.

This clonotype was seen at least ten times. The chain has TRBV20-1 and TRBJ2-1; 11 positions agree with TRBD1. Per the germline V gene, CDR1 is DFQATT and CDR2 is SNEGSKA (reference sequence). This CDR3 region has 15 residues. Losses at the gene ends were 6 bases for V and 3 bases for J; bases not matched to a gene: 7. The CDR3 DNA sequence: TGCAGTGCGAAAACCGGGACAGGGGGCTACAATGAGCAGTTCTTC. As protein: CSAKTGTGGYNEQFF.

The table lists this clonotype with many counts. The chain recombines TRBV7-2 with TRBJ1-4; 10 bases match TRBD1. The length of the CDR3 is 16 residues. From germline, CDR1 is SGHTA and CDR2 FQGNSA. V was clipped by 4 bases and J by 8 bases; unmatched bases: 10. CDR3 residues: CASSSRDRGAGEKLFF. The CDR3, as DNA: TGTGCCAGCAGCTCCCGGGACAGGGGCGCTGGAGAAAAACTGTTTTTT.

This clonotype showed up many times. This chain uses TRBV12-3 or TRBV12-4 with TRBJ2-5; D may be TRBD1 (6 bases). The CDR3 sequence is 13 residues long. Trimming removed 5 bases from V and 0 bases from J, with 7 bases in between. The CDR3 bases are TGTGCCAGCAGTACAGGGAACCAAGAGACCCAGTACTTC. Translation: CASSTGNQETQYF.